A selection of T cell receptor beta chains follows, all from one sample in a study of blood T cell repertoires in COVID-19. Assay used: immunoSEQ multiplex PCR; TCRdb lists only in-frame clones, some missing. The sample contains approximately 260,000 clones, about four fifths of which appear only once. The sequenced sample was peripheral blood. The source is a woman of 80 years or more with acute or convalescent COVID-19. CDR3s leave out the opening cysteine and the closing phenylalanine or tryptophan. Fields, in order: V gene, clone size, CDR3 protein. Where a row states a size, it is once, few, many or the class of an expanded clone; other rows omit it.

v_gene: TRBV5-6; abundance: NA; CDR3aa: ASSFTDRGRGYT
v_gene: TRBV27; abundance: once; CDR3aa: ASSRAGQSSYNSPLH
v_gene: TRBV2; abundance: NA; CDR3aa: ASSEDEPGTGGDNSPLH
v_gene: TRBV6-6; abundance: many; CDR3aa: ASSYSGGATEAF
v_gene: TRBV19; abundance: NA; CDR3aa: ASSYLTGGSGYT
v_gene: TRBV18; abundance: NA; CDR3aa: ASSQGAENTEAF
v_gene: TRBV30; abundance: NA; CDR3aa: AWSVLGAPRNEQF
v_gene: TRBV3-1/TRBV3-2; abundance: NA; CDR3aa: ASSQDNRGLTQY
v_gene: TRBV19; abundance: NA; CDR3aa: ASSIWDSAQPQH
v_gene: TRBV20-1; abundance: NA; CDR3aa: SALRSLEQY
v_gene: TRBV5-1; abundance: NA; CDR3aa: ASSLVPTGKNTEAF
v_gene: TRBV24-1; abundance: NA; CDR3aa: ATSETAGGHRSYNEQF
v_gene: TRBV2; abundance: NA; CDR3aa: ASRKAGQPQH
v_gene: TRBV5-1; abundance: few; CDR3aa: ASSPGGSLTTDTQY
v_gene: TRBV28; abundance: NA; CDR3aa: ASSLSGLAGLNEQF
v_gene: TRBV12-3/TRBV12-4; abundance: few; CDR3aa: ASSRDISEQY
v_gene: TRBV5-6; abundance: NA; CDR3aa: ASTLYRYPSYEQY
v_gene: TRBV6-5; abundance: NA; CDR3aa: ASSYQGTGDYGYT
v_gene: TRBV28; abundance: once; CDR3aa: ASSPPGQGPGNTIY
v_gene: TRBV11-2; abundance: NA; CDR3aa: ASSPGEGSTEAF